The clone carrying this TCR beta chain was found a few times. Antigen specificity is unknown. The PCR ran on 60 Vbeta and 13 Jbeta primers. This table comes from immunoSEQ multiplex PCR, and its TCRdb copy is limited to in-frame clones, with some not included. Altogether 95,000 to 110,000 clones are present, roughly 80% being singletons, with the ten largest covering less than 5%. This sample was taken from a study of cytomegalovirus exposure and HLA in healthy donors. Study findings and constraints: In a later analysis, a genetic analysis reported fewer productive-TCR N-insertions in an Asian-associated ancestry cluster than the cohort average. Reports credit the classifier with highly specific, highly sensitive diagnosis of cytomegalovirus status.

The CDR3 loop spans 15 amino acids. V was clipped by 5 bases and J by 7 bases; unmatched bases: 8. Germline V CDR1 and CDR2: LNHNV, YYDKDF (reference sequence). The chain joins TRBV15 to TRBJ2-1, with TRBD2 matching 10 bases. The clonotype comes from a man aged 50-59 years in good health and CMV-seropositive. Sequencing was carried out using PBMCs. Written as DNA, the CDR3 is TGTGCCACCAGCTATCCCGCGACTAGCGGGAATGAGCAGTTCTTC. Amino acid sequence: CATSYPATSGNEQFF.